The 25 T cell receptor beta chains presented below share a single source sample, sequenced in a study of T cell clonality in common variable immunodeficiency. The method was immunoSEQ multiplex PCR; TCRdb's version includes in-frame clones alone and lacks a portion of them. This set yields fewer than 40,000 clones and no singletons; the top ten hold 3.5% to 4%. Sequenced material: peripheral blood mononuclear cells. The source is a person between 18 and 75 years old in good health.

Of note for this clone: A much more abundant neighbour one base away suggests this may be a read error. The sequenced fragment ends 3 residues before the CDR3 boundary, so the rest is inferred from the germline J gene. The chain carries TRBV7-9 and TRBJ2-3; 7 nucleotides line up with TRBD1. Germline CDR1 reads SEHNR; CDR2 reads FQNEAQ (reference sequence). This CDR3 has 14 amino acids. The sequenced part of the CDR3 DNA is TGTGCCAGCAGCCCGGGGACAGCTCAAGAGACG. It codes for CASSPGTAQET. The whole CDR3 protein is CASSPGTAQETQYF.

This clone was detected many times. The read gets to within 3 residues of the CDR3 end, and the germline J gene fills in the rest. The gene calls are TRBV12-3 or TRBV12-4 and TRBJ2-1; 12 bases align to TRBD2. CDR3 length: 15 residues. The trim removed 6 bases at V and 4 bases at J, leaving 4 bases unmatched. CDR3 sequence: CASSTGTSGYNEQFF. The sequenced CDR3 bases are TGTGCCAGCAGCACAGGGACTAGCGGGTACAATGAG.

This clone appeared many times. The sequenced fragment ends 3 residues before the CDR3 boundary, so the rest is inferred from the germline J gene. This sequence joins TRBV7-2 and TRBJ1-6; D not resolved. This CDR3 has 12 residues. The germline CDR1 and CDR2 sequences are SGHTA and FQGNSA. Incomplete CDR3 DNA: TGTGCCAGCAGCTTGTATGGTCAGCCC. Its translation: CASSLYGQP. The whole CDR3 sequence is CASSLYGQPLHF.

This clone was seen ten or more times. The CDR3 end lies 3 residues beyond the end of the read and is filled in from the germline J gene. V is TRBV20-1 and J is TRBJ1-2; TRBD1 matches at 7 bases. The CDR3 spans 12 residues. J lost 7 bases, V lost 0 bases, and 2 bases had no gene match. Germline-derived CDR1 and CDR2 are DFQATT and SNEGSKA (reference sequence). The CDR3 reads CSARETGPGYTF. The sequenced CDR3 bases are TGCAGTGCTAGAGAGACAGGGCCTGGC.

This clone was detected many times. CDR3 DNA (partial): TGCAGTGCTAGGGAGGGCGCCTCCTACAATGAG. Its protein product is CSAREGASYNE. The complete CDR3 sequence is CSAREGASYNEQFF. The J gene is TRBJ2-1, the V gene TRBV20-1; a possible D gene is TRBD2 (6 bases). Sequencing ends 3 residues short of the CDR3 end; the germline J gene provides the rest. In germline, CDR1 is DFQATT, CDR2 SNEGSKA (reference sequence). V lost 3 bases, J lost 0 bases, and 9 bases lay in between. The CDR3 totals 14 residues.

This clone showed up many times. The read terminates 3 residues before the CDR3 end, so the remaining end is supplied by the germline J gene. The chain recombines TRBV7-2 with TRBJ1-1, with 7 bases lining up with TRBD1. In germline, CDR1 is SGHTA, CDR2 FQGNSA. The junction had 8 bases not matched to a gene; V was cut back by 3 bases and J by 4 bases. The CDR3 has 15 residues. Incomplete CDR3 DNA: TGTGCCAGCAGCTTGGCCCTACAGGGGCTCACTGAA. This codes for CASSLALQGLTE. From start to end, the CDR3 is CASSLALQGLTEAFF.

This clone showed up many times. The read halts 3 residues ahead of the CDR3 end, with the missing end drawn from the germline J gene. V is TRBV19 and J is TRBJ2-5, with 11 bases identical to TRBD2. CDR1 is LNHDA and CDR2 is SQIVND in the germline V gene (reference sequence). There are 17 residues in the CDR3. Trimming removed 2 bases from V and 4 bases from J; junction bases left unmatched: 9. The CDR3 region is CASSIRGSGGALETQYF. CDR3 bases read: TGTGCCAGTAGTATAAGGGGTAGCGGGGGGGCTCTAGAGACC.

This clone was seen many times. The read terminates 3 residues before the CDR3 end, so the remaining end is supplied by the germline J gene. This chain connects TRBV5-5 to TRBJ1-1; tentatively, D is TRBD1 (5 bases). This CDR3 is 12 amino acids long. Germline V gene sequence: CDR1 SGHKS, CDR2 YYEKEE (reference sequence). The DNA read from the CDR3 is TGTGCCAGCAGCTTGAACAGGTTCGAA. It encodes CASSLNRFE. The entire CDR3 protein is CASSLNRFEAFF.

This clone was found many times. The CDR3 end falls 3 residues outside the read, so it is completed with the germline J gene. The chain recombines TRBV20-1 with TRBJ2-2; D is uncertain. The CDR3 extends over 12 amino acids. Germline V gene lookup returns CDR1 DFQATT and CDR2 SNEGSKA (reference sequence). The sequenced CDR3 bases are TGCAGTGCCACGCAAACTAATGAAAAG. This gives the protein CSATQTNEK. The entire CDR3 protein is CSATQTNEKLFF.

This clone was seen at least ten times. CDR3: CASSLRVGETQYF. Partial CDR3 DNA: TGTGCCAGCAGCTTACGGGTAGGAGAGACC. The V and J genes are TRBV11-3 and TRBJ2-5; D uncertain. Coverage ceases 3 residues before the CDR3 finishes, and the germline J gene fills in the end. The CDR3 is 13 residues long. Germline-derived CDR1 and CDR2 are SGHNT and YENEEA. Trimming cost V 2 bases and J 4 bases, with 8 bases left between them.

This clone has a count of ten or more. The CDR3: CASSMGLGRYEQYF. The DNA read from the CDR3 is TGTGCCAGTAGTATGGGGCTGGGCAGATACGAG. This chain joins TRBV19 and TRBJ2-7, with TRBD1 as a possible D gene (5 bases). The CDR3 end is not reached by the read, which stops 3 residues before it; the germline J gene fills it in. The V gene lost 3 bases and the J gene lost 4 bases, with 13 bases spanning the gap. The CDR3 runs to 14 residues. Germline V gene data show CDR1 as LNHDA and CDR2 as SQIVND (reference sequence).

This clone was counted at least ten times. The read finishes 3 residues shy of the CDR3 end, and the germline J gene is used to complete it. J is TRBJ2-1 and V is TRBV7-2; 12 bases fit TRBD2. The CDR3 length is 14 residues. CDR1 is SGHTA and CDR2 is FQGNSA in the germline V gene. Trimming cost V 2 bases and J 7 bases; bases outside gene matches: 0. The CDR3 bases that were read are TGTGCCAGCAGCTTAACTAGCGGGGGGAATGAG. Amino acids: CASSLTSGGNE. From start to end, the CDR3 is CASSLTSGGNEQFF.

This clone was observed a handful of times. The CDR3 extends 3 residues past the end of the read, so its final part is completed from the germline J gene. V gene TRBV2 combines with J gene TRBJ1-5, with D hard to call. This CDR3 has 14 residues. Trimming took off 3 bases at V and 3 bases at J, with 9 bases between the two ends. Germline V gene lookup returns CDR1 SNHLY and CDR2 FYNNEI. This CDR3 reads CASSDVETNQPQHF. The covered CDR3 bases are TGTGCCAGCAGTGATGTAGAAACCAATCAGCCC.

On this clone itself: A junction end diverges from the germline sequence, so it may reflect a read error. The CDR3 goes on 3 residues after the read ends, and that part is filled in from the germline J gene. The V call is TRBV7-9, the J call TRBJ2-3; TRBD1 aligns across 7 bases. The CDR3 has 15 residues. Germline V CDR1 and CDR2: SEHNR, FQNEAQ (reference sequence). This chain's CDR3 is CSSTLVVAGTETQYF. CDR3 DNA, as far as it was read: TGTTCCAGCACCCTAGTAGTAGCCGGGACAGAGACG. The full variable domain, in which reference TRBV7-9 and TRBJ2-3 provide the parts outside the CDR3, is DTGVSQNPRHKITKRGQNVTFRCDPISEHNRLYWYRQTLGQGPEFLTYFQNEAQLEKSRLLSDRFSAERPKGSFSTLEIQRTEQGDSAMYLCSSTLVVAGTETQYFGPGTRLTVL.

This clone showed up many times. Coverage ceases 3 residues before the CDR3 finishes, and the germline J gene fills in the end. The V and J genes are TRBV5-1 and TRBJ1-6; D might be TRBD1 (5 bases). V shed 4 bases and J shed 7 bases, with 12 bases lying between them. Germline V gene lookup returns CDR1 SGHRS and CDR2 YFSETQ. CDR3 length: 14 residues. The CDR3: CASSPQGSNSPLHF. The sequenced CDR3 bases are TGCGCCAGCAGCCCCCAGGGATCAAATTCACCC.

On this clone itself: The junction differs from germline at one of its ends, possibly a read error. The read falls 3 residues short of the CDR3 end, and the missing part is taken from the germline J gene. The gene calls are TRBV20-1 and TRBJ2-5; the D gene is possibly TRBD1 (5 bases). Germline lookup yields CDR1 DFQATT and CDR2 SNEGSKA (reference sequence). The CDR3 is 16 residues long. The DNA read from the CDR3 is TGCAGTGTTAGAGACATATTTGGGGCGAGAGTGGAGACC. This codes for CSVRDIFGARVET. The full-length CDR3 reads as CSVRDIFGARVETQYF.

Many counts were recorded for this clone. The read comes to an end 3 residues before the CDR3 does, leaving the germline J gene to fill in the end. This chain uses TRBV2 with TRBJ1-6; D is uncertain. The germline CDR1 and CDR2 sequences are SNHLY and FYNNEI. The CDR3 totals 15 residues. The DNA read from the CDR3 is TGTGCCAGCAGTGACTTAGGTCCCGCACTAGATCCC. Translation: CASSDLGPALDP. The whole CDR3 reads CASSDLGPALDPLHF.

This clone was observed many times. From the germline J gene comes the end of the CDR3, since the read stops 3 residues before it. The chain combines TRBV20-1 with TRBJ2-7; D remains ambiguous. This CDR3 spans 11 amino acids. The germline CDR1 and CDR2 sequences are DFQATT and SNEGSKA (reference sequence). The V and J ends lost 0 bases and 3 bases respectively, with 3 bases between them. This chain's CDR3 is CSARDHYEQYF. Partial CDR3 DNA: TGCAGTGCTAGAGACCACTACGAG.

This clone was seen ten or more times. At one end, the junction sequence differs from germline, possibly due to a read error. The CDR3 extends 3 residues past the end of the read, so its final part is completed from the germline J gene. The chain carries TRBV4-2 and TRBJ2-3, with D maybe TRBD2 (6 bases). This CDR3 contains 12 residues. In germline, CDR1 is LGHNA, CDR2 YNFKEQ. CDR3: CASSQEGDTQYF. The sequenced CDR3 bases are TGCGCCAGCAGCCAGGAGGGTGATACG.

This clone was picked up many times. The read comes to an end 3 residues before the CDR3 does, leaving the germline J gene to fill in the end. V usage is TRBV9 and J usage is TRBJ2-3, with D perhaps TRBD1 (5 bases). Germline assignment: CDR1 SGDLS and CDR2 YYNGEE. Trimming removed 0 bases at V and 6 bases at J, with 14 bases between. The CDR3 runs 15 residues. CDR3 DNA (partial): TGTGCCAGCAGCGTAGTTTTAGGGGCCCCGGATACG. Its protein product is CASSVVLGAPDT. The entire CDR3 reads CASSVVLGAPDTQYF.

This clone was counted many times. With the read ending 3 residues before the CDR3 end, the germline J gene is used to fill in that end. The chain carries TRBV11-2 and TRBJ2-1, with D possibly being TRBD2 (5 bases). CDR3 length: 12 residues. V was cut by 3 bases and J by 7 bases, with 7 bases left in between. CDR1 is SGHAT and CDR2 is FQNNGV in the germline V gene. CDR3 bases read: TGTGCCAGCAGCTTGCGGGTAAATGAG. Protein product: CASSLRVNE. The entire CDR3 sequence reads CASSLRVNEQFF.

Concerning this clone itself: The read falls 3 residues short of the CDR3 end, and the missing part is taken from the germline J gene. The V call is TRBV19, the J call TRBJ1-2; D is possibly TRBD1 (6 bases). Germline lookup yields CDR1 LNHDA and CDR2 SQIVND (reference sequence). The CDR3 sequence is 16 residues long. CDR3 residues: CASSIGGAPSYNDYTF. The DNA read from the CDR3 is TGTGCCAGTAGTATCGGGGGGGCACCCTCCTACAATGAC.

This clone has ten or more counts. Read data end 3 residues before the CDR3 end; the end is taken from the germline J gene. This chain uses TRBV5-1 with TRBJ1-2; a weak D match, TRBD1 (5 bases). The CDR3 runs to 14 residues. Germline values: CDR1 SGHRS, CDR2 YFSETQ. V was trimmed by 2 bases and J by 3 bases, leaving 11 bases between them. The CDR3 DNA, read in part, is TGCGCCAGCAGCTTTCTGTCCAGGGACTATGGC. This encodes CASSFLSRDYG. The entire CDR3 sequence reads CASSFLSRDYGYTF.

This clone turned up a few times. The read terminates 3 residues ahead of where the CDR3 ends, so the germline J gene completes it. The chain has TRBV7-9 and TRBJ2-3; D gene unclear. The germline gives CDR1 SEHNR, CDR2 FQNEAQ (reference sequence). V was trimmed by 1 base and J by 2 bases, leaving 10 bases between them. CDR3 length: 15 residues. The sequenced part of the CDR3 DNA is TGTGCCAGCAGCTTAGTCGCGGATGTCACAGATACG. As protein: CASSLVADVTDT. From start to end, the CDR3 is CASSLVADVTDTQYF.

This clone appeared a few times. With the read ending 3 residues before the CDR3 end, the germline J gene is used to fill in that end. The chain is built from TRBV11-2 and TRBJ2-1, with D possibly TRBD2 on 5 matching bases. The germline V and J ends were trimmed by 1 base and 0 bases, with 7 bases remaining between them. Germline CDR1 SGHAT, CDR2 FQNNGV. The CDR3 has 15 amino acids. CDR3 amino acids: CASSLVAGSYNEQFF. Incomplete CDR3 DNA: TGTGCCAGCAGCTTAGTCGCGGGCTCCTACAATGAG.